This T cell receptor (beta chain) was recorded in a study of long-term antiretroviral therapy in people with HIV. The wider study: Specimens dating back about a decade before the 2015 immediate-ART recommendation are the oldest included. Regarding the study as a whole: From the mid-2000s to the late 2010s, blood was obtained, possibly while participants received older ART regimens.

At survey level, the immunoSEQ assay was run in its v3.0 version. The repertoire was sequenced with immunoSEQ multiplex PCR; TCRdb's copy has only in-frame clones and lacks some. The sample shows 44,000 or so clones, nearly 95% of them seen only once. On this clone: The antigen remains undetermined.

Germline V gives CDR1 SGHNT, CDR2 YYREEE (reference sequence). This CDR3 is 14 amino acids long. Trimming at V came to 4 bases and at J to 5 bases, leaving 1 base not matched to a gene. This receptor was identified in a woman aged 45-65 years with HIV. The sequencing used unsorted PBMCs, collected 3.7 years after starting antiretroviral therapy. The chain links TRBV5-4 to TRBJ2-1; 12 nucleotides agree with TRBD1. CDR3 coding DNA: TGTGCCAGCAGCGGGACAGGGGGCCACAATGAGCAGTTCTTC. It encodes CASSGTGGHNEQFF.